Below are 15 T cell receptor beta chains sequenced from a single sample in a study of blood T cells in healthy people across ages. With a J-beta primer mix and a sample-barcoded 5' primer, a second PCR ran about 7 to 11 cycles. TCRdb reanalysed the 5' RACE reads using MiXCR and keeps one entry per CDR3 protein. The sample has hundreds of thousands of distinct CDR3 sequences, approximately 53% seen once. Sequencing used blood. The receptors stem from a man aged 40-49 years in good health.

The rearrangement joins TRBV20-1 to TRBJ2-3, with 7 bases aligning to TRBD2. Germline lookup yields CDR1 DFQATT and CDR2 SNEGSKA (reference sequence). V dropped 5 bases and J dropped 4; count of bases not matched to a gene: 9. This CDR3 has 14 amino acids. The CDR3 DNA reads TGCAGTGCTTCCTCAAGCGGGGTTTCAGATACGCAGTATTTT. This translates into CSASSSGVSDTQYF.

The chain carries TRBV2 and TRBJ1-1; D is perhaps TRBD1 (6 bases). Trimming stripped 7 bases from V and 4 bases from J, with 22 bases between. The CDR3 is made up of 16 amino acids. Looked up from germline, CDR1 is SNHLY and CDR2 is FYNNEI. The CDR3 region is CASKLESGGAGTEAFF. CDR3 nucleotide sequence: TGTGCCAGCAAATTGGAGTCGGGGGGCGCGGGCACTGAAGCTTTCTTT.

This clonotype was seen more than once but under ten times. J is TRBJ2-7 and V is TRBV7-9; the D gene is possibly TRBD1 (5 bases). Germline V CDR1 and CDR2: SEHNR, FQNEAQ (reference sequence). This CDR3 is 16 amino acids long. V gave up 3 bases and J gave up 0 bases, with 15 bases separating them. The CDR3 DNA sequence: TGTGCCAGCAGCTTGTTAGGACACGCGAGCTCCTACGAGCAGTACTTC. It is translated as CASSLLGHASSYEQYF.

As DNA, the CDR3 is TGTGCCAGCATGCGGGGTCTAGCGGGTGGCTACGAGCAGTACTTC. Residues: CASMRGLAGGYEQYF. This rearrangement joins TRBV6-2 or TRBV6-3 to TRBJ2-7; the match to TRBD2 covers 8 bases. Germline V gives CDR1 MNHEY, CDR2 SVGEGT. CDR3 size: 15 residues. With V trimmed by 7 bases and J by 3 bases, 11 bases remained unmatched.

This chain joins TRBV7-9 and TRBJ2-4; a weak D match, TRBD1 (5 bases). The closer fit of TRBJ2-7 to the DNA end suggests the J call may be wrong. Germline loops: CDR1 SEHNR, CDR2 FQNEAQ (reference sequence). The CDR3 contains 14 residues. The CDR3 DNA reads TGTGCCAGCAGCGGTAAGGGAAGGGGCTACGAGCAGTACTTC. Translating gives CASSGKGRGYEQYF.

The chain links TRBV27 to TRBJ2-7, with D possibly being TRBD1 (6 bases). Germline CDR1 reads MNHEY; CDR2 reads SMNVEV (reference sequence). The V and J ends lost 7 bases and 0 bases respectively, with 25 bases between them. The CDR3 is 18 amino acids. The DNA of the CDR3 is TGTGCCAGCACTCTAACCAACATAACCGGGACAAGCTCCTACGAGCAGTACTTC. As protein: CASTLTNITGTSSYEQYF.

The chain is built from TRBV9 and TRBJ2-7; possible D gene TRBD2, 5 bases. The J call may be wrong; the DNA end is better matched by TRBJ2-5. The CDR3 totals 14 residues. Germline CDR1 reads SGDLS; CDR2 reads YYNGEE. Written as DNA, the CDR3 is TGTGCCAGCAGCGTAGACGGCGGGCTGGAGACCCAGTACTTC. As protein: CASSVDGGLETQYF.

The chain carries TRBV5-1 and TRBJ1-6; unclear D gene. The V and J ends lost 0 bases and 10 bases respectively, with 14 bases between them. The CDR3 has 15 residues. CDR1 and CDR2 from the germline V gene are SGHRS and YFSETQ. CDR3 amino acids: CASSLDPGEGSPLHF. CDR3 sequence (DNA): TGCGCCAGCAGCTTGGACCCCGGCGAAGGATCACCCCTCCACTTT. The variable domain in full, completed from reference TRBV5-1 and TRBJ1-6, reads KAGVTQTPRYLIKTRGQQVTLSCSPISGHRSVSWYQQTPGQGLQFLFEYFSETQRNKGNFPGRFSGRQFSNSRSEMNVSTLELGDSALYLCASSLDPGEGSPLHFGNGTRLTVT.

This clonotype was picked up a small number of times. An end of the junction differs from the germline gene, which may be a read error. V and J are TRBV28 and TRBJ2-7; TRBD1 might be the D (6 bases). CDR1 and CDR2 (germline): MDHEN, SYDVKM. CDR3 length equals 13 residues. The CDR3 spells CASRFEGGYEQYF. CDR3 sequence (DNA): TGTGCCAGCCGTTTTGAAGGGGGTTACGAGCAGTACTTC.

The chain combines TRBV5-1 with TRBJ2-3, with 11 nucleotides matching TRBD2. V lost 5 bases and J lost 4; bases outside the gene matches: 3. The CDR3 runs 14 residues. Per the germline V gene, CDR1 is SGHRS and CDR2 is YFSETQ. The CDR3 nucleotides read TGCGCCAGCAGGCTAGCGGGAGGAGCAGATACGCAGTATTTT. Translation gives CASRLAGGADTQYF.

The V call is TRBV20-1, the J call TRBJ1-5; D is ambiguous. Trimming removed 6 bases from V and 0 bases from J, with 12 bases in between. Germline V lookup: CDR1 DFQATT, CDR2 SNEGSKA (reference sequence). The CDR3 is 14 residues long. The CDR3 is CSALLQYSNQPQHF. In DNA form, the CDR3 reads TGCAGTGCCCTCTTACAGTATAGCAATCAGCCCCAGCATTTT.

The genes are TRBV12-3 or TRBV12-4 and TRBJ2-5, with 8 bases matching TRBD2. Trimming at V came to 3 bases and at J to 11 bases, leaving 11 bases not matched to a gene. The CDR3 is 14 residues long. DNA for the CDR3: TGTGCCAGCAGTTTTGCGGCGGGAGGCCTTCGGCAGTACTTC. It codes for CASSFAAGGLRQYF.

This clonotype was recorded a few times. The chain combines TRBV12-5 with TRBJ2-7; D is uncertain. V was shortened by 4 bases and J by 6 bases, with 7 bases between the two germline ends. Germline V gene lookup returns CDR1 LGHNT and CDR2 FRNRAP. CDR3 length: 11 amino acids. CDR3 bases: TGTGCTAGTGGTTCCCTCAGCGAGCAGTACTTC. This gives the protein CASGSLSEQYF.

The gene calls are TRBV28 and TRBJ1-4; perhaps TRBD1 as D (5 bases). Trimming removed 5 bases at V and 3 bases at J, with 19 bases between. Germline V CDR1 and CDR2: MDHEN, SYDVKM. CDR3 length: 17 residues. CDR3 coding DNA: TGTGCCAGCAGTCGTCTGGGGCCGCTGGCGGCTAATGAAAAACTGTTTTTT. Residues: CASSRLGPLAANEKLFF.

This clonotype was counted once. V gene TRBV29-1 combines with J gene TRBJ2-1; 10 nucleotides line up with TRBD1. V lost 0 bases, J lost 2 bases, and 4 bases stayed unmatched. Germline CDR1 is SQVTM and CDR2 is ANQGSEA. The CDR3 is 16 residues long. This chain's CDR3 is CSVEDLGQGAYNEQFF. In nucleotides, the CDR3 is TGCAGCGTTGAAGATCTAGGACAGGGGGCCTACAATGAGCAGTTCTTC.